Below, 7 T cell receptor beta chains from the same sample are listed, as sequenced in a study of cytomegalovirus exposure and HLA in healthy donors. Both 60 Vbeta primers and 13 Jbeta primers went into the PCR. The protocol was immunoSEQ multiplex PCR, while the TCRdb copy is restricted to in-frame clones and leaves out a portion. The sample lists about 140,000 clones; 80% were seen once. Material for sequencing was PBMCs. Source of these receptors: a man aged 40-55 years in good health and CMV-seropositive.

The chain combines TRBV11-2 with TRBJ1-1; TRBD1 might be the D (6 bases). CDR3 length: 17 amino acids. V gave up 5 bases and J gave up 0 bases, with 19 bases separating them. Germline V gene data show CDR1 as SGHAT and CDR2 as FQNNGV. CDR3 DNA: TGTGCCAGCAGCCTACGTCCCGGGACACTGATGAACACTGAAGCTTTCTTT. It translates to CASSLRPGTLMNTEAFF.

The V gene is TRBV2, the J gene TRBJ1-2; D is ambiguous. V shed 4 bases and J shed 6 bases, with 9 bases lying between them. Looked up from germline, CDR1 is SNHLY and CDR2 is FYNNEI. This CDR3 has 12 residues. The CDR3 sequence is CASSALGNGYTF. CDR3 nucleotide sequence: TGTGCCAGCAGTGCCCTTGGCAATGGCTACACCTTC. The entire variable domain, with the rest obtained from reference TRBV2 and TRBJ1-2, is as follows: EPEVTQTPSHQVTQMGQEVILRCVPISNHLYFYWYRQILGQKVEFLVSFYNNEISEKSEIFDDQFSVERPDGSNFTLKIRSTKLEDSAMYFCASSALGNGYTFGSGTRLTVV.

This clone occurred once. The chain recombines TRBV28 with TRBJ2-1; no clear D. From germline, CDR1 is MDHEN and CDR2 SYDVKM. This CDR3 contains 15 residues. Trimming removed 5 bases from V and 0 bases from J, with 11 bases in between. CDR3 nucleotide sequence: TGTGCCAGCAGTCTCACCAAGCCCTCCTACAATGAGCAGTTCTTC. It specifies CASSLTKPSYNEQFF.

The CDR3 sequence: CASSWDYLNEQFF. CDR3 DNA: TGTGCCAGCAGTTGGGACTACCTCAATGAGCAGTTCTTC. V usage is TRBV9 and J usage is TRBJ2-1; 7 nucleotides agree with TRBD2. With V trimmed by 5 bases and J by 6 bases, 5 bases remained unmatched. This CDR3 region has 13 residues. CDR1 and CDR2 (germline): SGDLS, YYNGEE.

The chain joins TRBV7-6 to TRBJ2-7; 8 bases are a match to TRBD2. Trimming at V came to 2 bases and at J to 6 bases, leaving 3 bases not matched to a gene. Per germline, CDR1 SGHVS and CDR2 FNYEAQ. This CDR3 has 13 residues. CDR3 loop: CASSLTSGGEQYF. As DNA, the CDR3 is TGTGCCAGCAGCTTAACCAGCGGGGGCGAGCAGTACTTC.

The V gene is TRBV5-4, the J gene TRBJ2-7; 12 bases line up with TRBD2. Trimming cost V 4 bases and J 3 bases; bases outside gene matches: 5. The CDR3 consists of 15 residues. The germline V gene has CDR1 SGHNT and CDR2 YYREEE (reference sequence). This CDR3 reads CASSLASGRDYEQYF. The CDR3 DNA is TGTGCCAGCAGCCTAGCTAGCGGGAGGGACTACGAGCAGTACTTC.

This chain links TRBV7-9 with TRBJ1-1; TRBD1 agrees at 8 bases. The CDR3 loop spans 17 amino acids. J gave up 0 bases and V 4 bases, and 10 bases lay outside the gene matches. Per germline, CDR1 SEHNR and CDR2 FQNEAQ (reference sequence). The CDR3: CASSSPTHRGMNTEAFF. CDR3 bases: TGTGCCAGCAGCTCGCCTACTCACAGGGGGATGAACACTGAAGCTTTCTTT.